The rows below give T cell receptor beta chains drawn from one sample of a study of OX40 agonist ivuxolimab in advanced cancers. Sequencing was performed with immunoSEQ multiplex PCR; in TCRdb, only in-frame clones are kept and a portion is missing. The profile shows fewer than 70,000 clones, around four fifths of them singletons. The sample was CD4+ or CD8+ T cells sorted from blood, taken in a trial of the OX40 agonist ivuxolimab. Receptor source: an adult with an advanced solid tumor such as melanoma, head and neck, liver or kidney cancer. The CDR3 runs from the conserved cysteine through the conserved F or W. Each record gives: J gene, V gene, D gene, clone size, CDR3 protein, CDR3 DNA. The D gene is left open where the match is weak. Not all rows give a size; the values are once, few, many and, for expanded clones, a class.

j_call: TRBJ2-5; v_call: TRBV27; d_call: NA; clone_size: NA; cdr3_aa: CASSLRGETQYF; cdr3_nt: TGTGCCAGCAGTTTACGAGGGGAGACCCAGTACTTC
j_call: TRBJ2-4; v_call: TRBV19; d_call: TRBD2; clone_size: NA; cdr3_aa: CASSGGGNIQYF; cdr3_nt: TGTGCCAGTAGTGGGGGAGGGAACATTCAGTACTTC
j_call: TRBJ2-3; v_call: TRBV14; d_call: NA; clone_size: NA; cdr3_aa: CASSQARTDTQYF; cdr3_nt: TGTGCCAGCAGCCAAGCCCGTACAGATACGCAGTATTTT
j_call: TRBJ2-7; v_call: TRBV28; d_call: NA; clone_size: NA; cdr3_aa: CASSSGQGDEQYF; cdr3_nt: TGTGCCAGCAGTTCCGGGCAGGGAGACGAGCAGTACTTC
j_call: TRBJ2-6; v_call: TRBV5-1; d_call: TRBD1; clone_size: NA; cdr3_aa: CASRQGDSGANVLTF; cdr3_nt: TGCGCCAGCCGGCAGGGGGACTCTGGGGCCAACGTCCTGACTTTC
j_call: TRBJ2-1; v_call: TRBV19; d_call: NA; clone_size: once; cdr3_aa: CASTPLRVSSYNEQFF; cdr3_nt: TGTGCCAGTACCCCCCTGCGGGTTAGCTCCTACAATGAGCAGTTCTTC
j_call: TRBJ2-3; v_call: TRBV11-3; d_call: TRBD2; clone_size: NA; cdr3_aa: CASSLRTSGGRNTQYF; cdr3_nt: TGTGCCAGCAGCTTAAGGACTAGCGGGGGGAGGAATACGCAGTATTTT
j_call: TRBJ2-5; v_call: TRBV4-1; d_call: NA; clone_size: NA; cdr3_aa: CASSQGGWGSQETQYF; cdr3_nt: TGCGCCAGCAGCCAAGGCGGATGGGGAAGCCAAGAGACCCAGTACTTC
j_call: TRBJ1-2; v_call: TRBV19; d_call: NA; clone_size: NA; cdr3_aa: CASRPAQYGYTF; cdr3_nt: TGTGCCAGTAGGCCGGCGCAATATGGCTACACCTTC
j_call: TRBJ1-1; v_call: TRBV19; d_call: NA; clone_size: NA; cdr3_aa: CASSIDHGVPARNTEAFF; cdr3_nt: TGTGCCAGTAGTATAGATCATGGGGTCCCGGCTCGGAACACTGAAGCTTTCTTT
j_call: TRBJ2-2; v_call: TRBV5-1; d_call: NA; clone_size: few; cdr3_aa: CASNAQGLNTGELFF; cdr3_nt: TGCGCCAGCAACGCGCAGGGTCTCAACACCGGGGAGCTGTTTTTT
j_call: TRBJ2-6; v_call: TRBV9; d_call: NA; clone_size: few; cdr3_aa: CASSVAGSAGANVLTF; cdr3_nt: TGTGCCAGCAGCGTAGCGGGGTCGGCTGGGGCCAACGTCCTGACTTTC
j_call: TRBJ1-5; v_call: TRBV7-2; d_call: NA; clone_size: NA; cdr3_aa: CASSLREGPNQPQHF; cdr3_nt: TGTGCCAGCAGCTTAAGGGAGGGGCCAAATCAGCCCCAGCATTTT
j_call: TRBJ2-1; v_call: TRBV19; d_call: NA; clone_size: few; cdr3_aa: CASAYRPYNEQFF; cdr3_nt: TGTGCCAGTGCATACAGGCCATACAATGAGCAGTTCTTC
j_call: TRBJ2-7; v_call: TRBV11-3; d_call: TRBD2; clone_size: NA; cdr3_aa: CASSKGAGLAGYEQYF; cdr3_nt: TGTGCCAGCAGCAAGGGGGCCGGACTAGCGGGCTACGAGCAGTACTTC
j_call: TRBJ2-1; v_call: TRBV2; d_call: NA; clone_size: few; cdr3_aa: CASSLWGRNEQFF; cdr3_nt: TGTGCCAGCTCCCTTTGGGGGCGCAATGAGCAGTTCTTC
j_call: TRBJ1-2; v_call: TRBV6-1; d_call: NA; clone_size: NA; cdr3_aa: CASLLQNYGYTF; cdr3_nt: TGTGCCAGCCTTCTGCAGAACTATGGCTACACCTTC
j_call: TRBJ1-6; v_call: TRBV7-3; d_call: NA; clone_size: few; cdr3_aa: CASSPGPGQSLDF; cdr3_nt: TGTGCCAGCAGCCCCGGTCCAGGGCAGAGTCTAGACTTT
j_call: TRBJ2-7; v_call: TRBV15; d_call: NA; clone_size: NA; cdr3_aa: CATSRDWGSSYEQYF; cdr3_nt: TGTGCCACCAGCAGAGATTGGGGGAGCTCCTACGAGCAGTACTTC
j_call: TRBJ1-1; v_call: TRBV29-1; d_call: TRBD1; clone_size: NA; cdr3_aa: CSVLRQGGYTEAFF; cdr3_nt: TGCAGCGTTCTCCGACAGGGAGGGTACACTGAAGCTTTCTTT
j_call: TRBJ1-3; v_call: TRBV7-9; d_call: TRBD1; clone_size: NA; cdr3_aa: CASTPGTGRNTIYF; cdr3_nt: TGTGCCAGCACCCCCGGGACAGGGAGAAACACCATATATTTT
j_call: TRBJ1-4; v_call: TRBV13; d_call: NA; clone_size: NA; cdr3_aa: CASSPSVGGEKLFF; cdr3_nt: TGTGCCAGCAGCCCCTCCGTGGGTGGTGAAAAACTGTTTTTT
j_call: TRBJ1-1; v_call: TRBV6-5; d_call: NA; clone_size: NA; cdr3_aa: CASSSDVVFGTEAFF; cdr3_nt: TGTGCCAGCAGTTCTGATGTAGTATTTGGGACTGAAGCTTTCTTT
j_call: TRBJ2-1; v_call: TRBV10-2; d_call: TRBD1; clone_size: NA; cdr3_aa: CAIEPGTEDFREQFF; cdr3_nt: TGCGCCATCGAACCCGGGACAGAAGACTTCAGGGAGCAGTTCTTC
j_call: TRBJ2-2; v_call: TRBV10-3; d_call: NA; clone_size: NA; cdr3_aa: CAIRGTENTGELFF; cdr3_nt: TGTGCCATCAGAGGTACAGAGAACACCGGGGAGCTGTTTTTT
j_call: TRBJ2-6; v_call: TRBV18; d_call: NA; clone_size: few; cdr3_aa: CASSPIAQTILSGANVLTF; cdr3_nt: TGTGCCAGCTCACCAATCGCACAGACCATACTCTCTGGGGCCAACGTCCTGACTTTC